What follows describes a single TCR beta chain. Its antigen is not known. Mismatch with germline at one junction end may stem from a read error. Next came a second PCR, run for about 6 to 11 cycles, which used a sample-barcoded 5' primer along with a J-beta primer mix. TCRdb ran MiXCR on the 5' RACE reads and lists one entry per CDR3 protein. In the table there are 550,000 to 700,000 distinct CDR3 sequences, roughly 28% of which are singletons. This specimen comes from a study of blood T cells in healthy people across ages. Regarding the study as a whole: Because sorting was not performed, PBMCs prevented conclusive naive versus antigen-experienced comparison.

Germline V gene data show CDR1 as SGHRS and CDR2 as YFSETQ. CDR3 length: 14 amino acids. This receptor was obtained from a woman between 65 and 79 years old in good health. Sequencing was carried out using blood. The V call is TRBV5-1, the J call TRBJ2-3, with a tentative D call TRBD1 (5 bases). CDR3 nucleotides: TGCGCCGGCAGCTTCTCAGGGAGCACAGATACGCAGTATTTT. Its protein is CAGSFSGSTDTQYF.